A single sample gave rise to the 26 T cell receptor beta chains below, sequenced in a study of T cell changes during pregnancy in multiple sclerosis. The data were produced by immunoSEQ multiplex PCR, yet TCRdb's version contains in-frame clones alone and is incomplete. The sample lists over 50,000 clones, roughly 89% seen once, with over 4% in the top ten. Sample: peripheral blood from another person, used as feeder cells. Every receptor here comes from a human donor whose cells served as feeder cells for cultures in a pregnancy study.

The genes are TRBV7-2 and TRBJ2-1, with 7 bases aligning to TRBD2. The CDR3 spans 15 residues. The germline V gene has CDR1 SGHTA and CDR2 FQGNSA. The V segment lost 6 bases and the J segment 6 bases; nucleotides outside the gene matches: 11. DNA for the CDR3: TGTGCCAGCAGTCCTAGGTCGGGGGGACTCAATGAGCAGTTCTTC. This encodes CASSPRSGGLNEQFF. Filled out from reference TRBV7-2 and TRBJ2-1, the complete variable domain reads GAGVSQSPSNKVTEKGKDVELRCDPISGHTALYWYRQSLGQGLEFLIYFQGNSAPDKSGLPSDRFSAERTGGSVSTLTIQRTQQEDSAVYLCASSPRSGGLNEQFFGPGTRLTVL.

The chain is built from TRBV19 and TRBJ2-6; 12 positions agree with TRBD1. CDR1 and CDR2 from the germline V gene are LNHDA and SQIVND (reference sequence). V lost 5 bases and J lost 0; bases outside the gene matches: 5. The CDR3 is 18 amino acids. The CDR3 loop is CASSWGQGALSGANVLTF. Written as DNA, the CDR3 is TGTGCCAGTAGTTGGGGACAGGGGGCTCTCTCTGGGGCCAACGTCCTGACTTTC.

This clone was counted between two and nine times. This chain uses TRBV7-2 with TRBJ2-1; D gene uncertain. The CDR3 totals 13 residues. V was clipped by 3 bases and J by 6 bases, with 9 bases between them. CDR1 SGHTA and CDR2 FQGNSA come from the germline V gene. The CDR3 DNA reads TGTGCCAGCAGCTTCAAGCAGGCCAATGAGCAGTTCTTC. This gives the protein CASSFKQANEQFF.

CDR3 sequence (DNA): TGTGCCAGTAGTATCCGGACATTCTCCTACGAGCAGTACTTC. It translates to CASSIRTFSYEQYF. The chain employs TRBV19 and TRBJ2-7; D perhaps matches TRBD1 (5 bases). Trimming took off 3 bases at V and 0 bases at J, with 9 bases between the two ends. The CDR3 sequence is 14 residues long. CDR1 and CDR2 (germline): LNHDA, SQIVND (reference sequence).

The chain carries TRBV11-2 and TRBJ2-1; 7 bases match TRBD2. Germline-derived CDR1 and CDR2 are SGHAT and FQNNGV. The CDR3 is made up of 16 amino acids. The V segment lost 0 bases and the J segment 3 bases; nucleotides outside the gene matches: 5. The CDR3 sequence is CASSLDVSGHYNEQFF. CDR3 DNA: TGTGCCAGCAGCTTAGATGTTAGCGGGCACTACAATGAGCAGTTCTTC.

This clone was observed a single time. V gene TRBV7-2 combines with J gene TRBJ2-2; no firm D call. The CDR3 is 13 amino acids. Trimming cost V 5 bases and J 4 bases, with 8 bases left between them. The V gene's germline CDR1 is SGHTA and CDR2 FQGNSA. CDR3 protein: CASSASRTGELFF. Here the CDR3 DNA reads TGTGCCAGCAGCGCGAGCCGCACCGGGGAGCTGTTTTTT.

The chain has TRBV21-1 and TRBJ1-2. TRBV21-1 is a documented pseudogene. The CDR3 totals 14 residues. CDR3 sequence (DNA): TGTGCCAGCAGCAAAGGGTTTGAGAAGGTAGGCTACACCTTC. Translation gives CASSKGFEKVGYTF.

Notes on this clone: Within the sample, other DNA sequences also encode this same CDR3. The CDR3 here is CASSQAESGLRGGYTF. CDR3 nucleotides: TGTGCCAGCAGCCAAGCCGAGTCCGGTCTTCGTGGCGGCTACACCTTC. This chain uses TRBV4-2 with TRBJ1-2; D is undetermined. V gave up 1 base and J gave up 8 bases, with 20 bases separating them. Germline V gene sequence: CDR1 LGHNA, CDR2 YNFKEQ. This CDR3 region has 16 residues.

The chain couples TRBV4-3 to TRBJ1-4; D possibly corresponds to TRBD1 (6 bases). CDR3 length equals 16 residues. Germline V lookup: CDR1 LGHNA, CDR2 YSLEER. Trimming left V 0 bases short and J 3 bases short, with 11 bases between. The CDR3 here is CASSQEPGAPNEKLFF. In DNA form, the CDR3 reads TGCGCCAGCAGCCAAGAGCCAGGGGCGCCTAATGAAAAACTGTTTTTT.

The rearrangement joins TRBV29-1 to TRBJ1-3; 7 bases match TRBD1. Germline lookup yields CDR1 SQVTM and CDR2 ANQGSEA. Unmatched junction bases numbered 7, after V lost 7 bases and J lost 7 bases. The CDR3 contains 12 residues. The CDR3 DNA reads TGCAGCGCCGGCGACAGGGAGAACACCATATATTTT. Translated, it gives CSAGDRENTIYF.

The V gene is TRBV6-5, the J gene TRBJ2-7; 9 nucleotides match TRBD1. J was trimmed by 5 bases and V by 6 bases; bases with no gene match: 8. This CDR3 contains 14 residues. Germline V CDR1 and CDR2: MNHEY, SVGAGI. The CDR3 bases are TGTGCCAGCAGAAGGGACAGGGCTACTCACGAGCAGTACTTC. It translates to CASRRDRATHEQYF.

The V and J genes are TRBV2 and TRBJ1-1; no definite D call. Germline lookup yields CDR1 SNHLY and CDR2 FYNNEI. The CDR3 runs 14 residues. V dropped 3 bases and J dropped 5 bases, with 13 bases sitting between them. The CDR3 sequence is CASSEGFSGTEAFF. The CDR3 nucleotides read TGTGCCAGCAGTGAGGGGTTCTCAGGAACTGAAGCTTTCTTT.

This clone was found once. The rearrangement joins TRBV7-2 to TRBJ1-1; no reliable D call. The CDR3 is made up of 13 amino acids. The V gene's germline CDR1 is SGHTA and CDR2 FQGNSA. Trimming shortened V by 1 base and J by 10 bases, and 13 bases separated the two germline ends. In nucleotides, the CDR3 is TGTGCCAGCAGCTTAGGCGGTCTGGGGATAGCTTTCTTT. Translation: CASSLGGLGIAFF.

The J gene is TRBJ1-1, the V gene TRBV18; D perhaps matches TRBD1 (5 bases). This CDR3 comprises 15 residues. The germline V gene has CDR1 KGHSH and CDR2 LQKENI. V gave up 3 bases and J gave up 1 base, with 12 bases separating them. The CDR3 bases are TGTGCCAGCTCACCTCAGGTCGGGACGAACACTGAAGCTTTCTTT. Encoded protein: CASSPQVGTNTEAFF.

This rearrangement joins TRBV9 to TRBJ2-2, with 11 positions matching TRBD1. The CDR3 is made up of 17 amino acids. CDR1 is SGDLS and CDR2 is YYNGEE in the germline V gene. The V and J ends lost 0 bases and 5 bases, in that order; junction bases with no gene match: 6. The CDR3 DNA follows: TGTGCCAGCAGCGTAGGGGCGGGGACAGGGGGAACCGGGGAGCTGTTTTTT. Translating gives CASSVGAGTGGTGELFF.

The rearrangement links TRBV7-2 to TRBJ1-5; 7 nucleotides agree with TRBD1. CDR1 is SGHTA and CDR2 is FQGNSA in the germline V gene. J gave up 0 bases and V 4 bases, and 6 bases lay outside the gene matches. The CDR3 runs to 16 residues. CDR3 in DNA: TGTGCCAGCAGCTCGCGCAGGGGGGATAGCAATCAGCCCCAGCATTTT. This codes for CASSSRRGDSNQPQHF. The variable domain in full, completed from reference TRBV7-2 and TRBJ1-5, reads GAGVSQSPSNKVTEKGKDVELRCDPISGHTALYWYRQSLGQGLEFLIYFQGNSAPDKSGLPSDRFSAERTGGSVSTLTIQRTQQEDSAVYLCASSSRRGDSNQPQHFGDGTRLSIL.

This clone was observed a handful of times. The same CDR3 can be traced to other DNA sequences in this sample. This chain connects TRBV9 to TRBJ2-1; 10 nucleotides agree with TRBD2. Unmatched junction bases numbered 5, after V lost 3 bases and J lost 2 bases. Per the germline V gene, CDR1 is SGDLS and CDR2 is YYNGEE. This CDR3 is built from 16 residues. CDR3 in amino acids: CASSGPSGGAYNEQFF. The DNA of the CDR3 is TGTGCCAGCAGCGGACCAAGCGGGGGGGCCTACAATGAGCAGTTCTTC.

The gene calls are TRBV9 and TRBJ2-5; the D call may be TRBD1 or TRBD2 (5 bases each). V lost 4 bases and J 5 bases, leaving 18 bases between the germline ends. Germline values: CDR1 SGDLS, CDR2 YYNGEE. CDR3 size: 15 residues. The CDR3 loop is CASSLRTSWGETQYF. CDR3 coding DNA: TGTGCCAGCAGCCTCCGGACAAGTTGGGGGGAGACCCAGTACTTC.

The chain carries TRBV7-9 and TRBJ2-3, with D possibly TRBD2 on 5 matching bases. In germline, CDR1 is SEHNR, CDR2 FQNEAQ (reference sequence). Trimming shortened V by 5 bases and J by 6 bases, and 15 bases separated the two germline ends. The CDR3 has 14 residues. This chain's CDR3 is CASSATVRVDTQYF. DNA of the CDR3: TGTGCCAGCAGCGCCACGGTGCGGGTTGATACGCAGTATTTT.

The chain carries TRBV5-5 and TRBJ1-6; D is ambiguous. Germline V gene lookup returns CDR1 SGHKS and CDR2 YYEKEE (reference sequence). The V and J ends lost 5 bases and 10 bases respectively, with 13 bases between them. CDR3 length equals 13 residues. The CDR3 DNA sequence: TGTGCCAGCAGACACCCATCTAAATCACCCCTCCACTTT. Translated, it gives CASRHPSKSPLHF.

V is TRBV6-1 and J is TRBJ2-1; 9 bases are shared with TRBD2. The CDR3 has 14 residues. V shed 2 bases, J shed 7 bases, and the junction held 3 bases outside the gene matches. Germline V gives CDR1 MNHNS, CDR2 SASEGT. The CDR3 is CASSEILAGNEQFF. The CDR3 nucleotides are TGTGCCAGCAGTGAAATCCTAGCGGGAAATGAGCAGTTCTTC.

The chain has TRBV28 and TRBJ2-5; TRBD1 aligns across 7 bases. J was trimmed by 5 bases and V by 4 bases; bases with no gene match: 7. CDR1 is MDHEN, CDR2 SYDVKM, per germline. CDR3 length: 14 residues. The DNA for the CDR3 is TGTGCCAGCAGTTCCCCCGACAGGGCGGAGACCCAGTACTTC. Its protein is CASSSPDRAETQYF. The whole variable domain, remainder taken from reference TRBV28 and TRBJ2-5, is DVKVTQSSRYLVKRTGEKVFLECVQDMDHENMFWYRQDPGLGLRLIYFSYDVKMKEKGDIPEGYSVSREKKERFSLILESASTNQTSMYLCASSSPDRAETQYFGPGTRLLVL.

V gene TRBV5-4 combines with J gene TRBJ1-1, with D maybe TRBD1 (5 bases). Trimming shortened V by 4 bases and J by 8 bases, and 15 bases separated the two germline ends. From germline, CDR1 is SGHNT and CDR2 YYREEE (reference sequence). The CDR3 is made up of 13 amino acids. This chain's CDR3 is CASSPEYGGEAFF. CDR3 bases: TGTGCCAGCAGCCCCGAATATGGGGGAGAAGCTTTCTTT.

V gene TRBV4-2 combines with J gene TRBJ2-7; D uncertain. Trimming stripped 4 bases from V and 0 bases from J, with 13 bases between. The CDR3 sequence is 15 residues long. Germline loops: CDR1 LGHNA, CDR2 YNFKEQ. CDR3 sequence reads: CASSPRYSTSYEQYF. As DNA, the CDR3 is TGTGCCAGCAGCCCAAGATACTCTACCTCCTACGAGCAGTACTTC.

V gene TRBV7-9 combines with J gene TRBJ2-6; 7 bases match TRBD1. Losses at the gene ends were 1 base for V and 4 bases for J; bases not matched to a gene: 1. The CDR3 extends over 15 amino acids. CDR1 SEHNR and CDR2 FQNEAQ come from the germline V gene (reference sequence). The CDR3 loop is CASSLEGAGANVLTF. The CDR3 region has the DNA TGTGCCAGCAGCTTAGAGGGGGCCGGGGCCAACGTCCTGACTTTC.

The rearrangement links TRBV6-5 to TRBJ1-2, with 12 bases matching TRBD1. CDR1 and CDR2 from the germline V gene are MNHEY and SVGAGI. J was trimmed by 5 bases and V by 2 bases; bases with no gene match: 3. The CDR3 loop spans 15 amino acids. CDR3 bases: TGTGCCAGCAGTTACAAGGGACAGGGGGCATATGGCTACACCTTC. Encoded protein: CASSYKGQGAYGYTF.